Described below is a single TCR beta chain sequence and its context. The repertoire was sequenced with immunoSEQ multiplex PCR; TCRdb's copy has only in-frame clones and lacks some. The sample consists of 150,000 or so clones, roughly 90% of them appearing once. The entry originates in a study of T cell responses to AZD1222 COVID-19 vaccine. This receptor was obtained from an adult in good health. Specimen: peripheral blood, collected on day 0 of AZD1222 vaccination.

CDR3 sequence (DNA): TGTGCCTGGAGGGATTCGGGGAATGAAAAACTGTTTTTT. This gives the protein CAWRDSGNEKLFF. This chain connects TRBV30 to TRBJ1-4; no definite D call. The CDR3 has 13 residues. The ends were cut back, 3 bases at V and 5 bases at J, with 10 bases in the middle. The germline V gene encodes CDR1 GTSNPN and CDR2 SVGIG (reference sequence).